Presented here are 2 T cell receptor beta chains from one specimen sequenced in a study of STAT5B mutations in CD4+ large granular lymphocyte leukemia. Only in-frame clones appear in the TCRdb table, and some are missing; sequencing was by immunoSEQ multiplex PCR. This repertoire shows fewer than 45,000 clones, approximately 80% found once; its top ten account for around 3.5%. Sequenced material: CD4+ T cells from blood buffy coats. These receptors came from a human donor in good health.

This clone was observed a handful of times. The chain couples TRBV11-2 to TRBJ2-7; 10 bases line up with TRBD2. Losses at the gene ends were 4 bases for V and 5 bases for J; bases not matched to a gene: 5. CDR3 length equals 14 residues. The germline CDR1 and CDR2 sequences are SGHAT and FQNNGV. CDR3 protein: CASSWSGGGNEQYF. The CDR3 DNA sequence: TGTGCCAGCAGCTGGAGCGGGGGGGGTAACGAGCAGTACTTC.

The chain is built from TRBV4-2 and TRBJ2-4; D perhaps matches TRBD2 (7 bases). The CDR3 runs 16 residues. Germline-derived CDR1 and CDR2 are LGHNA and YNFKEQ. The V and J ends lost 0 bases and 6 bases respectively, with 15 bases between them. The CDR3 here is CASSQDRRGAVNIQYF. As DNA, the CDR3 is TGTGCCAGCAGCCAAGATCGACGGGGGGCGGTAAACATTCAGTACTTC.